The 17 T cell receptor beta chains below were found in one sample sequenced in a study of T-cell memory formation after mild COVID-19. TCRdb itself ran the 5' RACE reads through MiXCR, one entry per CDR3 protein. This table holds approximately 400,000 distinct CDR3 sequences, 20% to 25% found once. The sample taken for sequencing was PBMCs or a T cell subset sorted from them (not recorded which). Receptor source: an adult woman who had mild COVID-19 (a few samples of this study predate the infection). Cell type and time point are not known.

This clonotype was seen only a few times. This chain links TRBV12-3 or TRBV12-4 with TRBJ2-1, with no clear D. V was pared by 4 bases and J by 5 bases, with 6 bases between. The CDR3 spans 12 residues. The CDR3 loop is CASSSVDNEQFF. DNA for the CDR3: TGTGCCAGCAGTTCGGTAGACAATGAGCAGTTCTTC.

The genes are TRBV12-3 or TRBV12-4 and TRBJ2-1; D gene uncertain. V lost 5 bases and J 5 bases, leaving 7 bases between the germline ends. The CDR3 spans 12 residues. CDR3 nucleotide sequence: TGTGCCAGCAGTGGGATTCACAATGAGCAGTTCTTC. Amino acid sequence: CASSGIHNEQFF.

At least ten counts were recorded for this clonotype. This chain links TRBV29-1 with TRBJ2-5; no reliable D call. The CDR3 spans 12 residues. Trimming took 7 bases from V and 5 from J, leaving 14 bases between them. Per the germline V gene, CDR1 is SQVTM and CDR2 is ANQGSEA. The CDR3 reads CSAEPDLETQYF. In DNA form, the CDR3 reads TGCAGCGCTGAGCCGGATCTGGAGACCCAGTACTTC.

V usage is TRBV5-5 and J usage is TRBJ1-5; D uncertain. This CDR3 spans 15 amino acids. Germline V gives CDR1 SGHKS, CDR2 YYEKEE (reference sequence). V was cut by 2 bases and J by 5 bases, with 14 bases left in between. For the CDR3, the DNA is TGTGCCAGCAGCTTATCAGACGCTAGGTATCAGCCCCAGCATTTT. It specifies CASSLSDARYQPQHF.

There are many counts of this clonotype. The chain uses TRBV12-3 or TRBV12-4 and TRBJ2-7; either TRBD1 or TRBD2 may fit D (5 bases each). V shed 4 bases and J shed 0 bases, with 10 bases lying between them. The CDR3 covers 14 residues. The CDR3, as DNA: TGTGCCAGCAGTTGGGCAGGGAGCTCCTACGAGCAGTACTTC. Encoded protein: CASSWAGSSYEQYF.

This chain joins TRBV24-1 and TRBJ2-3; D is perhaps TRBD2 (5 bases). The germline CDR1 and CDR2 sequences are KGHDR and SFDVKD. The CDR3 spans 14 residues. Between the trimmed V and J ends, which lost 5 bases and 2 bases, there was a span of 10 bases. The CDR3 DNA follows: TGTGCCACCAGTGCCGACCGGGACACAGATACGCAGTATTTT. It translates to CATSADRDTDTQYF.

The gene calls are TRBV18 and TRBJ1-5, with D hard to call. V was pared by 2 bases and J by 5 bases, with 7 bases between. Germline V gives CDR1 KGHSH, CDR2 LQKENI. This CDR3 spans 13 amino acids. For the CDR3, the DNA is TGTGCCAGCTCACCAAGGTCGGATCAGCCCCAGCATTTT. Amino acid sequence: CASSPRSDQPQHF. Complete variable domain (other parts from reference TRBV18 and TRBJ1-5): NAGVMQNPRHLVRRRGQEARLRCSPMKGHSHVYWYRQLPEEGLKFMVYLQKENIIDESGMPKERFSAEFPKEGPSILRIQQVVRGDSAAYFCASSPRSDQPQHFGDGTRLSIL.

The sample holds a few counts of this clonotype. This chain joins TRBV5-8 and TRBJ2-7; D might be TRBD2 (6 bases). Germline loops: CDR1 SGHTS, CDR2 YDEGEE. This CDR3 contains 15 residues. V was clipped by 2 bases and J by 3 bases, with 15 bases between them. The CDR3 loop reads CASSLFASADYEQYF. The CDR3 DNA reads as TGTGCCAGCAGCTTATTTGCTAGCGCCGACTACGAGCAGTACTTC.

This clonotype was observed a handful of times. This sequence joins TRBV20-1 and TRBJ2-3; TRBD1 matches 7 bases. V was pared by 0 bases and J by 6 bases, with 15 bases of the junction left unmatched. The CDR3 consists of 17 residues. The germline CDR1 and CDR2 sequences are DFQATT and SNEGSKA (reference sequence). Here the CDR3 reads CSARDGLSGTVWDTQYF. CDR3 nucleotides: TGCAGTGCTAGAGACGGCCTCTCTGGGACAGTCTGGGATACGCAGTATTTT.

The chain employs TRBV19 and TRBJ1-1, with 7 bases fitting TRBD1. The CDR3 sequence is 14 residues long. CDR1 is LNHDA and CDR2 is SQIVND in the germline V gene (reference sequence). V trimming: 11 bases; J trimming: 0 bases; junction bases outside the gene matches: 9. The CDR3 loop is CAGRGQPMNTEAFF. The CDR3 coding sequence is TGTGCCGGCCGGGGACAGCCCATGAACACTGAAGCTTTCTTT. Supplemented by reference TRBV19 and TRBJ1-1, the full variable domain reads DGGITQSPKYLFRKEGQNVTLSCEQNLNHDAMYWYRQDPGQGLRLIYYSQIVNDFQKGDIAEGYSVSREKKESFPLTVTSAQKNPTAFYLCAGRGQPMNTEAFFGQGTRLTVV.

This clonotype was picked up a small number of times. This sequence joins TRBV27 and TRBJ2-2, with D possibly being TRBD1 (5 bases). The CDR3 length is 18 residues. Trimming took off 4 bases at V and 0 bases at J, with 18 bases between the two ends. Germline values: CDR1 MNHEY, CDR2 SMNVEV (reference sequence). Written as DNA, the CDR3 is TGTGCCAGCAGTTCGCTCTCCGCCGCAGGGCCGAACACCGGGGAGCTGTTTTTT. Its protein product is CASSSLSAAGPNTGELFF.

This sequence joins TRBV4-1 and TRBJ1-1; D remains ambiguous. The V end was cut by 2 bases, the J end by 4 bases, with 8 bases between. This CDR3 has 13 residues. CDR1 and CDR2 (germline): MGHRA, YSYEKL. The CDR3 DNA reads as TGCGCCAGCAGCCAACCTCCCGGCACTGAAGCTTTCTTT. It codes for CASSQPPGTEAFF.

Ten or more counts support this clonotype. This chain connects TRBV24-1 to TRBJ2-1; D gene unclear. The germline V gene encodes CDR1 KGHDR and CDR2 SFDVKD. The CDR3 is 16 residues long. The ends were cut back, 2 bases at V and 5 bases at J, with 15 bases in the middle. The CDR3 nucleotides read TGTGCCACCAGTGATTCAACCTGGCAGCAGAACAATGAGCAGTTCTTC. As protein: CATSDSTWQQNNEQFF.

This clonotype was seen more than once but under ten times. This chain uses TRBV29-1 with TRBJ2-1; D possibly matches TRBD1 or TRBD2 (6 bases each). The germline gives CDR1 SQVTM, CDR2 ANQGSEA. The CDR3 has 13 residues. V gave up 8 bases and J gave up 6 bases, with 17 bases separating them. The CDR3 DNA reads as TGCAGCCCCAGGAGGGCAGGGGCCAATGAGCAGTTCTTC. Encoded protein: CSPRRAGANEQFF.

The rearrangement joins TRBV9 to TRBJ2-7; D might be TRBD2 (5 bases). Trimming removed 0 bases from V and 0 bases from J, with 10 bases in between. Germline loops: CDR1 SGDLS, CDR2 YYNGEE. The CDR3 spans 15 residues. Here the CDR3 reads CASSVGLAISYEQYF. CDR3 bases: TGTGCCAGCAGCGTAGGGCTAGCCATCTCCTACGAGCAGTACTTC.

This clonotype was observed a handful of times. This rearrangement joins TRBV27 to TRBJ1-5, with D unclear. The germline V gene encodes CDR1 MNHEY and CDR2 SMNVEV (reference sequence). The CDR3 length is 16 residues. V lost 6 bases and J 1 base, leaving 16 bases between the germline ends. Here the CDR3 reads CASSPGQWGSNQPQHF. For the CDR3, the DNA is TGTGCCAGCAGCCCAGGCCAATGGGGAAGCAATCAGCCCCAGCATTTT.

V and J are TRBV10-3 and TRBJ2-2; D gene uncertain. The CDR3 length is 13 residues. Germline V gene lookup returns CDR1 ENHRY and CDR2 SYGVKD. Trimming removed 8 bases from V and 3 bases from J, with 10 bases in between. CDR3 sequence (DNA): TGTGCCATCGGCGGCGCGGACACCGGGGAGCTGTTTTTT. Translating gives CAIGGADTGELFF.